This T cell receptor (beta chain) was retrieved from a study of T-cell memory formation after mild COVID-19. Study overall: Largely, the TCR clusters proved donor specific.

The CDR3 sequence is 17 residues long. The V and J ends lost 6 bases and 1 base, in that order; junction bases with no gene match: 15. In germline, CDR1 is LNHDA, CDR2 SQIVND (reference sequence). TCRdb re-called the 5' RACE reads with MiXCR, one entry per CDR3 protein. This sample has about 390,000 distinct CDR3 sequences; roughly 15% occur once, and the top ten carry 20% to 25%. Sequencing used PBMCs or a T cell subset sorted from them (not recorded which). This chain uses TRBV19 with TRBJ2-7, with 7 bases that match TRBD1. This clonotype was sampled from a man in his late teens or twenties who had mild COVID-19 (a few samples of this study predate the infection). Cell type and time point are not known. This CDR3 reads CASSRSGTVGVSYEQYF. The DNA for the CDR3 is TGTGCCAGTAGCCGATCCGGGACAGTGGGGGTATCCTACGAGCAGTACTTC. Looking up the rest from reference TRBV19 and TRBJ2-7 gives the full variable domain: DGGITQSPKYLFRKEGQNVTLSCEQNLNHDAMYWYRQDPGQGLRLIYYSQIVNDFQKGDIAEGYSVSREKKESFPLTVTSAQKNPTAFYLCASSRSGTVGVSYEQYFGPGTRLTVT.